Sequencing of this T cell receptor beta chain was carried out in a study of graft-versus-host responses after intestinal transplantation. This CDR3 spans 16 amino acids. Trimming took 5 bases from V and 8 from J; bases not matched to a gene: 16. The germline CDR1 and CDR2 sequences are MDHEN and SYDVKM. With regard to this clone: Its antigen is still unknown.

Sequenced by immunoSEQ multiplex PCR; TCRdb stores in-frame clones only, minus some. The sample lists 65,000 to 85,000 clones, around 87% occurring once. The source of this sequence is a human donor who was the organ donor for an intestinal transplant. The rearrangement links TRBV28 to TRBJ1-2, with 8 bases that match TRBD1. This specimen consisted of unstimulated CD8+ T cells sorted from spleen or lymph node cells, obtained before transplant. CDR3 DNA sequence: TGTGCCAGCAGTCCCGCGCCGACAGGGGCCGGTTACGGCTACACCTTC. Translated: CASSPAPTGAGYGYTF.